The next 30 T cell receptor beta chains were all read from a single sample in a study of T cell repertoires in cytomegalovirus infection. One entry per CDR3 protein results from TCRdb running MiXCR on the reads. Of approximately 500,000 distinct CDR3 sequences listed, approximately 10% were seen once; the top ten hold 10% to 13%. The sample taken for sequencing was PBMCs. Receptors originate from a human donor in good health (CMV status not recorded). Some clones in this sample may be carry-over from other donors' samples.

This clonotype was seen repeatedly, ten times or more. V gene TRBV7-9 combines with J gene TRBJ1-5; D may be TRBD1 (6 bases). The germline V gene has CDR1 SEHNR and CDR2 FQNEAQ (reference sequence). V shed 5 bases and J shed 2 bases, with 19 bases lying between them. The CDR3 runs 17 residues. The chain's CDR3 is CASSHDPAGGGNQPQHF. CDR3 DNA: TGTGCCAGCAGCCACGACCCTGCCGGGGGCGGCAATCAGCCCCAGCATTTT.

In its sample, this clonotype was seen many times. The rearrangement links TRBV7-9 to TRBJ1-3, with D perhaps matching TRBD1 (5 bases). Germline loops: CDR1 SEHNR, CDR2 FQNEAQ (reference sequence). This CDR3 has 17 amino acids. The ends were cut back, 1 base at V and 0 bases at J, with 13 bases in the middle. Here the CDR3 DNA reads TGTGCCAGCAGCTTAGAGAGGGGTCTGTACTCTGGAAACACCATATATTTT. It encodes CASSLERGLYSGNTIYF.

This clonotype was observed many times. The CDR3 loop is CSVEAGETGEKLFF. CDR3 DNA: TGCAGCGTTGAGGCCGGGGAGACGGGTGAAAAACTGTTTTTT. This sequence joins TRBV29-1 and TRBJ1-4, with D uncertain. Germline lookup yields CDR1 SQVTM and CDR2 ANQGSEA. There are 14 residues in the CDR3. The V end lost 3 bases, the J end lost 7 bases, and 15 bases lay between the germline ends.

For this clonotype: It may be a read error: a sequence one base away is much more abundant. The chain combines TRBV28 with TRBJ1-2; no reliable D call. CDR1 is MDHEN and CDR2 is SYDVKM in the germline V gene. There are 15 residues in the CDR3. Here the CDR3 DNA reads TGTGTCAGCAGTTTATCGAAGCACTTTGGCTATGGCTACACCTTC. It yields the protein CVSSLSKHFGYGYTF.

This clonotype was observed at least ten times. CDR3 amino acids: CAISDSSGQQETQYF. CDR3 coding DNA: TGTGCCATCAGTGATTCCTCTGGACAGCAAGAGACCCAGTACTTC. This chain links TRBV10-3 with TRBJ2-5; possibly TRBD1 for D (6 bases). CDR1 and CDR2 from the germline V gene are ENHRY and SYGVKD. This CDR3 is 15 amino acids long. V lost 3 bases and J 2 bases, leaving 13 bases between the germline ends.

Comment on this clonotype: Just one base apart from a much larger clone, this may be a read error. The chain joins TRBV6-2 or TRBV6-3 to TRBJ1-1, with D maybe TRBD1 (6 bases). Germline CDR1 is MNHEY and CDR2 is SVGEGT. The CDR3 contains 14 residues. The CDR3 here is CASSYVRGGADAFF. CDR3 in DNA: TGTGCCAGCAGTTACGTTCGGGGGGGGGCTGACGCTTTCTTT.

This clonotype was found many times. CDR3 coding DNA: TGTGCCAGCAGGGCGGGGACAGCTAGAGCCGACGAGCAGTACTTC. Its translation: CASRAGTARADEQYF. V and J are TRBV12-3 or TRBV12-4 and TRBJ2-7, with D possibly being TRBD1 (7 bases). The CDR3 consists of 15 residues. Trimming took 6 bases from V and 5 from J, leaving 20 bases between them.

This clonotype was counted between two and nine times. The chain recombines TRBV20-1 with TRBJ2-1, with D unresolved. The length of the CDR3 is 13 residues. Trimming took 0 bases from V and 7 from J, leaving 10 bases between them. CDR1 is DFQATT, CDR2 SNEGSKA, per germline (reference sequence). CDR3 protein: CSARDQPGNEQFF. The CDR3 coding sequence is TGCAGTGCTAGAGATCAGCCCGGAAATGAGCAGTTCTTC.

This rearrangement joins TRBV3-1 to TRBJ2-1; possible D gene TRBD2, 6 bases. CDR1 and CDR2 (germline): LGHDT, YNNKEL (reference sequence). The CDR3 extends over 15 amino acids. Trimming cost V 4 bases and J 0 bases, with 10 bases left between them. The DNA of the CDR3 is TGTGCCAGCAGCCCGGGACTGACCTCCTACAATGAGCAGTTCTTC. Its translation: CASSPGLTSYNEQFF.

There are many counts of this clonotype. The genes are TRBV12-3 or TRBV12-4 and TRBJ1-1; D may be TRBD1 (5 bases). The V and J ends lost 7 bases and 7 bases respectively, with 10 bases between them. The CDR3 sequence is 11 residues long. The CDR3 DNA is TGTGCCAGCACAGGGATGTTTGAAGCTTTCTTT. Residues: CASTGMFEAFF.

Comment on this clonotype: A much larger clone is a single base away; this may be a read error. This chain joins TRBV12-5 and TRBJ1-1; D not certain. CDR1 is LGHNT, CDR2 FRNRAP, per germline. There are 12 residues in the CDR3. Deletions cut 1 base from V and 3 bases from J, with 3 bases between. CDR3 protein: CASGLEDTEAFF. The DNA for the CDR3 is TGTGCTAGTGGTTTGGAGGACACTGAAGCTTTCTTT. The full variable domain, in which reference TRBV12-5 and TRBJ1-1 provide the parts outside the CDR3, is DARVTQTPRHKVTEMGQEVTMRCQPILGHNTVFWYRQTMMQGLELLAYFRNRAPLDDSGMPKDRFSAEMPDATLATLKIQPSEPRDSAVYFCASGLEDTEAFFGQGTRLTVV.

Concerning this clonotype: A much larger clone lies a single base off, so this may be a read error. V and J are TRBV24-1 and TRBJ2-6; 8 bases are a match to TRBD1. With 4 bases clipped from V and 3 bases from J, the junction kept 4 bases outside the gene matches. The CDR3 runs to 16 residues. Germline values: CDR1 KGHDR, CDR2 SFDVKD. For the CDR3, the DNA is TGTGCCACCAGTGACTCGGACAGGGTTGGGGCCAACGTCCTGACTTTC. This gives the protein CATSDSDRVGANVLTF.

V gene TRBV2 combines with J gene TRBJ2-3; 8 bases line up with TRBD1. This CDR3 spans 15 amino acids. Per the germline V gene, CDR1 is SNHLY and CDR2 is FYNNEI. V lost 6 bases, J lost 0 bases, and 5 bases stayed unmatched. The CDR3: CASSRTGSSTDTQYF. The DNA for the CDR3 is TGTGCCAGCAGCCGGACAGGGTCCAGCACAGATACGCAGTATTTT.

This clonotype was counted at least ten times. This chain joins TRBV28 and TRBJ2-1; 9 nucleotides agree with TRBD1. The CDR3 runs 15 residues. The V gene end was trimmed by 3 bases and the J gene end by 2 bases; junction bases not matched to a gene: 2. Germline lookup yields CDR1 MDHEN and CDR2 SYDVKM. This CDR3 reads CASSFGDRAYNEQFF. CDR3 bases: TGTGCCAGCAGTTTTGGGGACAGGGCCTACAATGAGCAGTTCTTC.

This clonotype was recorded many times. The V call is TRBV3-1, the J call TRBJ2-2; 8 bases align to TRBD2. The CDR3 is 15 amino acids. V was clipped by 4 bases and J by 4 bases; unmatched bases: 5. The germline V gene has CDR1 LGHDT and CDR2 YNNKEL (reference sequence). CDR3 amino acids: CASSPRTSLTGELFF. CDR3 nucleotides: TGTGCCAGCAGCCCTCGGACTAGCCTCACCGGGGAGCTGTTTTTT.

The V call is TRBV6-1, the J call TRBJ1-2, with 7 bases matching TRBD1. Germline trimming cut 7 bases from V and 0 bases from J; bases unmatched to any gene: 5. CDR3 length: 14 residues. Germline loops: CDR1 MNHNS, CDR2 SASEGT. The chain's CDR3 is CASNRGLANYGYTF. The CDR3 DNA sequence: TGTGCCAGCAACAGGGGTTTAGCTAACTATGGCTACACCTTC.

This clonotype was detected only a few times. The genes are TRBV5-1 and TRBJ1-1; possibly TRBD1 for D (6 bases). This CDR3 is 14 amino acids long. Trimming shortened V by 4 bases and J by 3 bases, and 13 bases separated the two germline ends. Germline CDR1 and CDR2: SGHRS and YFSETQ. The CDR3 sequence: CASSTQGVDTEAFF. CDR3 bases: TGCGCCAGCAGCACACAGGGAGTAGACACTGAAGCTTTCTTT.

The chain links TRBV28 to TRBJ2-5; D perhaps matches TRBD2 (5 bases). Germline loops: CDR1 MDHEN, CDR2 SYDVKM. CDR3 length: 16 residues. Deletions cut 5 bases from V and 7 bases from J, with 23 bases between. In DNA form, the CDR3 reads TGTGCCAGCAGTATTCCCCTCCCAGGAGGCGACTGGACCCAGTACTTC. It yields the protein CASSIPLPGGDWTQYF.

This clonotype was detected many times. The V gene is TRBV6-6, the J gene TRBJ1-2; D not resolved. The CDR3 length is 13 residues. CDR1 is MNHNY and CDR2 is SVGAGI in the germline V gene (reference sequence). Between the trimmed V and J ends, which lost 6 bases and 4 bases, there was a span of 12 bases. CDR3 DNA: TGTGCCAGCAGCTCCGGGTCTTCCTATGGCTACACCTTC. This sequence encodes CASSSGSSYGYTF.

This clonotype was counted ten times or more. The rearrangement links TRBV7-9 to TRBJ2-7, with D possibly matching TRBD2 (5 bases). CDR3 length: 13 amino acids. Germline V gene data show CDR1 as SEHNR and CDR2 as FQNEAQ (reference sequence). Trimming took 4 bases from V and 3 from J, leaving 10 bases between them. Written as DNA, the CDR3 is TGTGCCAGCAGCTCACCGGGGAGCTACGAGCAGTACTTC. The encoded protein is CASSSPGSYEQYF.

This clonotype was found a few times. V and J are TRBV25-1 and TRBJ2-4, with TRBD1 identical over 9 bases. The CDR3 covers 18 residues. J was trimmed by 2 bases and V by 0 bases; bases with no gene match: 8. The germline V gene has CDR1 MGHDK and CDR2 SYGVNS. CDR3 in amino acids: CASSEYSQGAGSKNIQYF. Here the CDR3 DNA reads TGTGCCAGCAGTGAATACTCACAGGGGGCCGGGTCCAAAAACATTCAGTACTTC. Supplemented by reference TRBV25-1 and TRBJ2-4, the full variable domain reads EADIYQTPRYLVIGTGKKITLECSQTMGHDKMYWYQQDPGMELHLIHYSYGVNSTEKGDLSSESTVSRIRTEHFPLTLESARPSHTSQYLCASSEYSQGAGSKNIQYFGAGTRLSVL.

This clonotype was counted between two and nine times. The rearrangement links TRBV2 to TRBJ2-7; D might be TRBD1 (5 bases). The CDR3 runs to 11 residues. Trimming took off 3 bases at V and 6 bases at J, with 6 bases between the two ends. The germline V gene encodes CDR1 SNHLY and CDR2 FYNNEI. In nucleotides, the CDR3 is TGTGCCAGCAGTGAGGACATCGAGCAGTACTTC. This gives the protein CASSEDIEQYF.

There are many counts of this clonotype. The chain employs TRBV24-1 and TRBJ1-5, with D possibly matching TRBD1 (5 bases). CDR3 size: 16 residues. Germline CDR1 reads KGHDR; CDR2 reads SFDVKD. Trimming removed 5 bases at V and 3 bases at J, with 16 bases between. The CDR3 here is CATSGGSGSLNQPQHF. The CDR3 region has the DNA TGTGCCACCAGTGGGGGCAGCGGCAGCCTCAATCAGCCCCAGCATTTT.

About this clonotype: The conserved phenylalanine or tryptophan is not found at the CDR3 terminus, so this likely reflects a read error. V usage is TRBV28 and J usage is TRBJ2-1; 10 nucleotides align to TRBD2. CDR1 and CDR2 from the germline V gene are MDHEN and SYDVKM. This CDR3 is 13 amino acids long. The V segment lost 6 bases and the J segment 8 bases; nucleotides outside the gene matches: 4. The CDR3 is CASRQAGGDEQFL. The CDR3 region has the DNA TGTGCCAGCAGGCAAGCGGGAGGGGATGAGCAGTTCCTC.

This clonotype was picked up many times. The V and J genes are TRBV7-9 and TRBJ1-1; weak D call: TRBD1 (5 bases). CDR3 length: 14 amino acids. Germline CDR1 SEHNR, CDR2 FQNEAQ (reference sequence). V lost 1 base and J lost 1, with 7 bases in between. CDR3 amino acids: CASSLDGANTEAFF. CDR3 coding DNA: TGTGCCAGCAGCTTAGATGGGGCGAACACTGAAGCTTTCTTT.

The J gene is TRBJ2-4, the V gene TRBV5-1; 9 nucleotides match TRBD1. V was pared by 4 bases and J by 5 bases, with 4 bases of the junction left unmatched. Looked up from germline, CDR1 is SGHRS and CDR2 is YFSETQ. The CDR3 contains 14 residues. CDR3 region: CASSGRTGENIQYF. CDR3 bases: TGCGCCAGCAGCGGAAGGACAGGGGAAAACATTCAGTACTTC.

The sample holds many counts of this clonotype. For the CDR3, the DNA is TGTGCCAGCAGCTTAGATACCGTATACGAGCAGTACTTC. Translated: CASSLDTVYEQYF. The chain links TRBV11-2 to TRBJ2-7; unclear D gene. V dropped 0 bases and J dropped 4 bases, with 7 bases sitting between them. CDR3 size: 13 residues. Germline loops: CDR1 SGHAT, CDR2 FQNNGV.

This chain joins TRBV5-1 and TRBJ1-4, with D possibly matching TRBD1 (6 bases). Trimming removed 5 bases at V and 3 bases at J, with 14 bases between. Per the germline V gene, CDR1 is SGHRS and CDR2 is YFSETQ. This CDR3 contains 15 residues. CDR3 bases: TGCGCCAGCAGTCCACAGGGTTTGCCTAATGAAAAACTGTTTTTT. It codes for CASSPQGLPNEKLFF.

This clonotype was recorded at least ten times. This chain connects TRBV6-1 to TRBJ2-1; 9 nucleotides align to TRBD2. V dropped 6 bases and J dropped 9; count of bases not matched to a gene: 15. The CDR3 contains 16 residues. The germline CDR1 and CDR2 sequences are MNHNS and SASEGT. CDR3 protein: CASRSTSGYKTGEQFF. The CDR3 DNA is TGTGCCAGCAGGTCGACTAGCGGTTATAAAACGGGTGAGCAGTTCTTC.

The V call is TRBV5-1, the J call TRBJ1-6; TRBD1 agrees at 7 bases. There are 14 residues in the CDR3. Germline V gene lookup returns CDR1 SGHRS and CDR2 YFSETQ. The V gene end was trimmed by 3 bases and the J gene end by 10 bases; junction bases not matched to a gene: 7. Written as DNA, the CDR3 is TGCGCCAGCAGCTCTTTGACAGGGAGCTCACCCCTCCACTTT. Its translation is CASSSLTGSSPLHF.